The source of this TCR beta chain is a study of human T cells and chemical hapten exposure. Germline CDR1 is LGHNA and CDR2 is YSLEER. CDR3 length: 16 residues. Trimming removed 4 bases from V and 3 bases from J; junction bases left unmatched: 8. As handled by the study authors: Samples had a median of 95,638 TCRs, ranging roughly 20,000 to 700,000. In TCRdb, the RACE reads were re-called with MiXCR into one record per CDR3 protein. Clone size and V and J calls follow TCRdb, not the original study. This sample has around 120,000 distinct CDR3 sequences; about an eighth occur once, and the top ten carry 0.92%. Specified time point: patch test 1, 2 weeks after DPC sensitization. Treatment here: therapeutic diphenylcyclopropenone sensitization with weekly scalp DPC. Every patch test was put on after a blood sample was taken.

This sequence joins TRBV4-3 and TRBJ2-1; TRBD2 agrees at 8 bases. The clonotype originates from a man between 18 and 35 years old with alopecia areata. Some clones in this sample may be carry-over from other donors' samples. The sequencing here drew on whole blood, taken in connection with sensitization to the hapten diphenylcyclopropenone (DPC). CDR3 protein: CASSPSGGGYYNEQFF. The CDR3 bases are TGCGCCAGCAGCCCATCGGGCGGGGGGTACTACAATGAGCAGTTCTTC.